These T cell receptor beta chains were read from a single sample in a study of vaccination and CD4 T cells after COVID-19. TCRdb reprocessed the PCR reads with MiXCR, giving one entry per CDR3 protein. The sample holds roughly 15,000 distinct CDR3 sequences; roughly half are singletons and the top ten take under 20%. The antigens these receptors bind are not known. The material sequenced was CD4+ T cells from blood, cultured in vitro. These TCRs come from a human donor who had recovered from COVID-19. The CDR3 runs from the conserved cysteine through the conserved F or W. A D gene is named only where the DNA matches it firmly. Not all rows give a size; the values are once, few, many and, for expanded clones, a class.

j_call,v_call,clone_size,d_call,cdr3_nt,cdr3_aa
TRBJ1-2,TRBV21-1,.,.,TGTGCCAGCAGCAATCCTAGCCGCGGTCGGACACCCTATGGCTACACCTTC,CASSNPSRGRTPYGYTF
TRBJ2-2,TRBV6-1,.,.,TGTGCCAGCACCAAGGTCTTCACCGGGGAGCTGTTTTTT,CASTKVFTGELFF
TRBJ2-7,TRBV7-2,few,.,TGTGCCAGCAGCCAGGCGGGGACGGGCAGCTACGAGCAGTACTTC,CASSQAGTGSYEQYF
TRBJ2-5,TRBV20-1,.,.,TGCAGTGCTAGGAAATCGACAGGCCCCGGGGAGACCCAGTACTTC,CSARKSTGPGETQYF
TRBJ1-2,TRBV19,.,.,TGTGCCAGCCGGGGGACGGATAACTATGGCTACACCTTC,CASRGTDNYGYTF
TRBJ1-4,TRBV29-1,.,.,TGCAGCGTTGAAGACCCCGGGGAAAAACTGTTTTTT,CSVEDPGEKLFF
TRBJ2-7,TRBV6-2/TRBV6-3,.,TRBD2,TGTGCCAGCAGCAGGCCGCTAGCGGGAGGACAAAACGAGCAGTACTTC,CASSRPLAGGQNEQYF
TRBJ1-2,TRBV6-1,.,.,TGTGCCAGCAGGGGGCCAGATGGCGGCTACTATGGCTACACCTTC,CASRGPDGGYYGYTF
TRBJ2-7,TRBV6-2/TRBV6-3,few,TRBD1,TGTGCCAGCAGTCCTCAGACAGGGGCCCGATCCTACGAGCAGTACTTC,CASSPQTGARSYEQYF
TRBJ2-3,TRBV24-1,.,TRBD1,TGTGCCACCAGTGATTCAAATCGGAACAGGGGTTCAGATACGCAGTATTTT,CATSDSNRNRGSDTQYF